This TCR beta chain was sequenced during a study of shared clonotypes between healthy human individuals. Study findings and constraints: It was anticipated that sequencing depth would influence how many clonotypes donors shared.

Points on this clone: Its matching antigen is unknown.

The germline CDR1 and CDR2 sequences are SQVTM and ANQGSEA. The CDR3 sequence is 14 residues long. V was clipped by 7 bases and J by 4 bases; unmatched bases: 7. The assay was immunoSEQ multiplex PCR, and TCRdb's table has in-frame clones only and misses some. The sample shows hundreds of thousands of clones, 70% to 80% of them seen only once. This sequence originates from a middle-aged woman in good health. Some clones in this sample may be carry-over from other donors' samples. Sequencing used PBMCs. The V call is TRBV29-1, the J call TRBJ2-5; 12 bases fit TRBD2. CDR3 in amino acids: CSALTSGSLETQYF. The DNA for the CDR3 is TGCAGCGCTCTGACTAGCGGGAGTCTAGAGACCCAGTACTTC.